This T cell receptor beta chain comes out of a study of T cell responses to AZD1222 COVID-19 vaccine. About this clone itself: Its antigen is undetermined.

TCRdb's copy holds only in-frame clones and misses some; the assay was immunoSEQ multiplex PCR. This sample has around 140,000 clones, with around nine tenths found just once. Study-wide points: Two AZD1222 doses significantly raised spike-specific TCR breadth and depth over controls. Among vaccine-associated CD4 TCRs, coverage spanned spike, with dominance at 160-218 and 743-854. Of the AZD1222 recipients, only five to seven were seropositive at baseline. Donors were mostly white British, more females; clonal diversity possibly underestimated.

Trimming left V 5 bases short and J 0 bases short, with 11 bases between. Germline assignment: CDR1 SGHTA and CDR2 FQGTGA. This CDR3 has 15 residues. The chain employs TRBV7-3 and TRBJ2-1; D is unresolved. The receptor comes from an adult in good health. The input for sequencing was peripheral blood, taken on day 0 of AZD1222 vaccination. The CDR3 reads CASSPTPSSYNEQFF. The DNA for the CDR3 is TGTGCCAGCAGCCCGACTCCCAGCTCCTACAATGAGCAGTTCTTC.